The entry below describes one T cell receptor beta chain. Its antigen is not identified. This sample stems from a study of monozygotic twins with inflammatory bowel disease. Researchers used template switching to add UMIs featuring a 6-nucleotide sample barcode. Nested amplification of TCRalpha and TCRbeta cDNA involved two PCRs of around 16 and 10 cycles. TCRdb derives one entry per CDR3 protein from the 5' RACE reads, leaving out DNA. Recorded for this sample: 350,000 to 400,000 distinct CDR3 sequences. Study outcomes and limitations: It was observed that concordant and discordant twins did not differ in repertoire similarity, possibly given limited power. A reduction in TCRbeta diversity (inverse Simpson) was seen in IBD patients relative to healthy co-twins.

Sample: blood. The TCR was taken from a human donor with ulcerative colitis or Crohn's disease, or a healthy co-twin of an affected twin (not recorded which).

CDR3 amino acids: CASSPRGLETIETQYF. The chain has TRBV12-3 or TRBV12-4 and TRBJ2-5; as DNA is missing, the TRBD1 call by TCRdb cannot be tested. The CDR3 runs 16 residues.